This T cell receptor beta chain was captured in a study of T cell responses to AZD1222 COVID-19 vaccine. Trimming removed 3 bases from V and 4 bases from J, with 9 bases in between. Looked up from germline, CDR1 is GTSNPN and CDR2 is SVGIG (reference sequence). The CDR3 is 12 residues long. As for this clone: Its antigen is unknown.

Study-wide findings and caveats: Repertoires were obtained only post-peak T cell response.

TCRdb's table, derived via immunoSEQ multiplex PCR, lists solely in-frame clones and lacks some. The sample records 80,000 or so clones, roughly 90% being singletons. Second-dose intervals near 4 or 12 weeks were combined. This chain uses TRBV30 with TRBJ1-2, with D hard to call. The clonotype was recovered from an adult who received the AZD1222 COVID-19 vaccine. The sequenced sample was peripheral blood, obtained 28 days after the second AZD1222 dose. CDR3 DNA sequence: TGTGCCTGGAGCTTCGCGAGCTATGGCTACACCTTC. The encoded protein is CAWSFASYGYTF.